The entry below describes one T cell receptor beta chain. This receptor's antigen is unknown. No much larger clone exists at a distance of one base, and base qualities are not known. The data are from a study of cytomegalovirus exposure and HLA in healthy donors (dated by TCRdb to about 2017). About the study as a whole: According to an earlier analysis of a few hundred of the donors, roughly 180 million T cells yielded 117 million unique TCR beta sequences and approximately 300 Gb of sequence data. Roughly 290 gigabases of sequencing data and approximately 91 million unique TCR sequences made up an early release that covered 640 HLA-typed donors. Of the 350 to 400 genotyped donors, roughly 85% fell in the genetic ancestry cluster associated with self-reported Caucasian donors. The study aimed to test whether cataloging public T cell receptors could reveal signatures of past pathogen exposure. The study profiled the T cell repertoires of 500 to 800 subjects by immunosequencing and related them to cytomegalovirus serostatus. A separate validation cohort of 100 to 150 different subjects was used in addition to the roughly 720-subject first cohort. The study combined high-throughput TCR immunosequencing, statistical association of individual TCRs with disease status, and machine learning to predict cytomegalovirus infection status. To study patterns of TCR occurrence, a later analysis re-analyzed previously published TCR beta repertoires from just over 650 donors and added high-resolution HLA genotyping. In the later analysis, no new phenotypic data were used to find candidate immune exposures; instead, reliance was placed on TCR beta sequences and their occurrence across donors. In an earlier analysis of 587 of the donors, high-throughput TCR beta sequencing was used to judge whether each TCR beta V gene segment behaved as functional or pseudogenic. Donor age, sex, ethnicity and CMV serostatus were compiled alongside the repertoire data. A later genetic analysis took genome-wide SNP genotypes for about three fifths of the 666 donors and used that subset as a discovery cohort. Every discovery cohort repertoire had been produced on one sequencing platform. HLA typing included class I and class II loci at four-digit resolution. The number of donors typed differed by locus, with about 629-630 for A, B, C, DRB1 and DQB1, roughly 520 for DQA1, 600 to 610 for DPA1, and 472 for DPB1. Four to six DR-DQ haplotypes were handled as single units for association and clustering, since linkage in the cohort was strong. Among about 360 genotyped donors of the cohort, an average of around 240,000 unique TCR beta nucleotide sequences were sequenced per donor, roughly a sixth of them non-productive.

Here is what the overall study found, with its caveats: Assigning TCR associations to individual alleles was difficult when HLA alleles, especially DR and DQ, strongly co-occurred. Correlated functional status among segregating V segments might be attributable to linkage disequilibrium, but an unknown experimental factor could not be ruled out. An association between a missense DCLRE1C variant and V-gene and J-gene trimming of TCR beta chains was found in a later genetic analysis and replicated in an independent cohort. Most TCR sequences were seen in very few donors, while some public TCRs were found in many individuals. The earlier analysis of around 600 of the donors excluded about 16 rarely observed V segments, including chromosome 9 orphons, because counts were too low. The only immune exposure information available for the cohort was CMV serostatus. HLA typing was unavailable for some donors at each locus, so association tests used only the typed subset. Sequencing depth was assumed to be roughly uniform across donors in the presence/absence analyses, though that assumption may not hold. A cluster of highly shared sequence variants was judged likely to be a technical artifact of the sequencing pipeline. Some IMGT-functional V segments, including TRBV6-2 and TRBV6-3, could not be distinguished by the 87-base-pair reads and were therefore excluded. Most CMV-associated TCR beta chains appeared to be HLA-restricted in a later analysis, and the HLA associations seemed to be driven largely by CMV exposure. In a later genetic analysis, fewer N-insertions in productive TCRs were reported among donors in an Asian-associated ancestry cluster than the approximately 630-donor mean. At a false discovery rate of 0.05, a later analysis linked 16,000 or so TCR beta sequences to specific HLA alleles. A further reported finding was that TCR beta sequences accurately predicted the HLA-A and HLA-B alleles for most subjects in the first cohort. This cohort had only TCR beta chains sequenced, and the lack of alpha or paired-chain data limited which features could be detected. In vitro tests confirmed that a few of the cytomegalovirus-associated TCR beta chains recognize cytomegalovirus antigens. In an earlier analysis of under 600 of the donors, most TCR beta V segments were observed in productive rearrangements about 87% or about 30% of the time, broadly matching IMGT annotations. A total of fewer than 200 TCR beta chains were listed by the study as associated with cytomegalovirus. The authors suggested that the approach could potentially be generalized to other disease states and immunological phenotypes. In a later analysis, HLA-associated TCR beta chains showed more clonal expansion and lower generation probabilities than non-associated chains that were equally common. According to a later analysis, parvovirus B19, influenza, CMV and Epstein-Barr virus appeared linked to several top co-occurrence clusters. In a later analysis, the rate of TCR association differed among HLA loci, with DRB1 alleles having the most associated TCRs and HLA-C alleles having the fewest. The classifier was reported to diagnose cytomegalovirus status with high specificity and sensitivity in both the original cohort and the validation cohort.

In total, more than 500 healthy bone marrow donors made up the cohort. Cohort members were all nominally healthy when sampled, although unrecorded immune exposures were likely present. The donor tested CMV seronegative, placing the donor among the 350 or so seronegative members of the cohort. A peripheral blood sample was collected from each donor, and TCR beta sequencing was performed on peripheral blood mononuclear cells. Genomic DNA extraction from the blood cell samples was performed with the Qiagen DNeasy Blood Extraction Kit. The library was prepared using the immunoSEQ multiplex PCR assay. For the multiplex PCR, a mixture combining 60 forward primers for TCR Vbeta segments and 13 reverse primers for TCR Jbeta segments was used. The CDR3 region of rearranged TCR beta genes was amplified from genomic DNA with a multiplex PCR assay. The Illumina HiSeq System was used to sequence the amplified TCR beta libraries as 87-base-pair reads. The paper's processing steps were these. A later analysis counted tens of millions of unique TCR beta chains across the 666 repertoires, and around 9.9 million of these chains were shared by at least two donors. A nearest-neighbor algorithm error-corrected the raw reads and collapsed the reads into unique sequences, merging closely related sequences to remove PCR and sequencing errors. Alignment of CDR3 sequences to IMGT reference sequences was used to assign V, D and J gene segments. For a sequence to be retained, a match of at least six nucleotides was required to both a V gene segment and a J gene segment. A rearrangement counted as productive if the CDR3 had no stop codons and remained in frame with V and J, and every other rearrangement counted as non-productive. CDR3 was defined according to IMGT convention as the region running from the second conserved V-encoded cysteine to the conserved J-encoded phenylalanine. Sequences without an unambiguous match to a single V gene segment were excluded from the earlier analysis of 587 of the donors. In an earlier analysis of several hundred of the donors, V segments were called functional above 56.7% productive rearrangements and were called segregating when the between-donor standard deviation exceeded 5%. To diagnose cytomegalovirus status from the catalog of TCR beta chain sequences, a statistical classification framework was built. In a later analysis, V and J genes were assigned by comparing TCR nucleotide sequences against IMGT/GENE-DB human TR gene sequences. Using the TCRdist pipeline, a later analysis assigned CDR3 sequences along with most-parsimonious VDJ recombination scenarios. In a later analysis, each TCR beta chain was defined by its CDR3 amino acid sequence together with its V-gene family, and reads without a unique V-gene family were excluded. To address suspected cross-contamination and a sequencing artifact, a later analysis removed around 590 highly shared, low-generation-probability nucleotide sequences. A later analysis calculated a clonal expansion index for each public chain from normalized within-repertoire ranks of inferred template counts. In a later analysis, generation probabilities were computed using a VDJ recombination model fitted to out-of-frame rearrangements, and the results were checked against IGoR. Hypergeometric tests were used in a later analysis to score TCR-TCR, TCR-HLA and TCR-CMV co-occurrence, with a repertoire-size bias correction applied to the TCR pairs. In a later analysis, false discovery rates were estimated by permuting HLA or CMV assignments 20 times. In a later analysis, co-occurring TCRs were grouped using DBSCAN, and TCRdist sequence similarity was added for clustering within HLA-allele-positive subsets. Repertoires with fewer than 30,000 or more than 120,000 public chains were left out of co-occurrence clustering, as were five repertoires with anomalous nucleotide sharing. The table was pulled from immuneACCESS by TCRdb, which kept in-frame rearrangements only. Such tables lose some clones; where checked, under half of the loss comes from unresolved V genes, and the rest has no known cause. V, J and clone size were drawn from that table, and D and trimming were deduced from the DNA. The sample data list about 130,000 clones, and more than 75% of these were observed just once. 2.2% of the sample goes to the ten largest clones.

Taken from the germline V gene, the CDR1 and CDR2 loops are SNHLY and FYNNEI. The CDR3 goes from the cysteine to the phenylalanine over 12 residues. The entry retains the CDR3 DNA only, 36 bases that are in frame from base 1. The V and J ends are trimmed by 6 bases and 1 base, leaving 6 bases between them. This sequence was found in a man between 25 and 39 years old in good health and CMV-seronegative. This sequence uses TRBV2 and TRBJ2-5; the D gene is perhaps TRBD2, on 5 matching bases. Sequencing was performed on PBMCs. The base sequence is TGTGCCAGCAGGGAGGCCCAAGAGACCCAGTACTTC. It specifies CASREAQETQYF.